Listed here are 8 T cell receptor beta chains from one sample, sequenced in a study of blood T cell repertoires in COVID-19. Repertoires were generated with immunoSEQ multiplex PCR, while TCRdb's copy carries only in-frame clones and drops some. The sample has 220,000 or so clones, more than 70% seen once. The sequenced sample was PBMCs or T cells enriched from blood (not recorded which). The receptors come from a woman aged 45-65 years who had recovered from COVID-19.

This clone is classed as medium-sized. This chain links TRBV6-1 with TRBJ1-5; perhaps TRBD1 as D (5 bases). Trimming took off 3 bases at V and 4 bases at J, with 7 bases between the two ends. The CDR3 covers 13 residues. The germline CDR1 and CDR2 sequences are MNHNS and SASEGT. CDR3 bases: TGTGCCAGCAGTGACAGGGAAAATCAGCCCCAGCATTTT. Amino acid sequence: CASSDRENQPQHF.

The chain uses TRBV9 and TRBJ2-1; the D gene is possibly TRBD2 (6 bases). The CDR3 covers 15 residues. V gave up 2 bases and J gave up 10 bases, with 19 bases separating them. Germline assignment: CDR1 SGDLS and CDR2 YYNGEE. The DNA for the CDR3 is TGTGCCAGCAGCGTGGGACTGTCCCCGGCGGGAGAGCAGTTCTTC. Translating it yields CASSVGLSPAGEQFF. Full variable domain (remainder filled in from reference TRBV9 and TRBJ2-1): DSGVTQTPKHLITATGQRVTLRCSPRSGDLSVYWYQQSLDQGLQFLIQYYNGEERAKGNILERFSAQQFPDLHSELNLSSLELGDSALYFCASSVGLSPAGEQFFGPGTRLTVL.

A few counts support this clone. The rearrangement joins TRBV30 to TRBJ1-1; 9 bases agree with TRBD1. The V gene end was trimmed by 4 bases and the J gene end by 4 bases; junction bases not matched to a gene: 4. The germline CDR1 and CDR2 sequences are GTSNPN and SVGIG (reference sequence). The CDR3 is made up of 13 amino acids. In DNA, the CDR3 is TGTGCCTGGATGGACAGGGGCGGCACTGAAGCTTTCTTT. Translating it yields CAWMDRGGTEAFF. Variable domain in full (rest from reference TRBV30 and TRBJ1-1): SQTIHQWPATLVQPVGSPLSLECTVEGTSNPNLYWYRQAAGRGLQLLFYSVGIGQISSEVPQNLSASRPQDRQFILSSKKLLLSDSGFYLCAWMDRGGTEAFFGQGTRLTVV.

J is TRBJ1-1 and V is TRBV6-2 or TRBV6-3; D not certain. CDR3 length equals 11 residues. The V and J ends lost 5 bases and 7 bases respectively, with 8 bases between them. Germline V gives CDR1 MNHEY, CDR2 SVGEGT. The CDR3 is CASSHGYEAFF. DNA of the CDR3: TGTGCCAGCAGTCACGGGTATGAAGCTTTCTTT.

The chain links TRBV28 to TRBJ1-4; D is undetermined. The ends were cut back, 6 bases at V and 10 bases at J, with 15 bases in the middle. CDR3 length equals 13 residues. Germline CDR1 reads MDHEN; CDR2 reads SYDVKM. Written as DNA, the CDR3 is TGTGCCAGCAGGTTAGAGACTCCGGGAAAACTGTTTTTT. As protein: CASRLETPGKLFF.

V usage is TRBV21-1 and J usage is TRBJ2-7; the table's TRBD1 call for D was not verified on the DNA. TRBV21-1 is labeled a pseudogene. The CDR3 runs to 14 residues. CDR3 residues: CASRVTGGSGEQYF. The CDR3 region has the DNA TGTGCCAGCAGGGTGACAGGGGGGTCAGGCGAGCAGTACTTC.

The V and J genes are TRBV4-1 and TRBJ1-3; no reliable D call. Deletions cut 2 bases from V and 0 bases from J, with 8 bases between. This CDR3 is 15 amino acids long. The V gene's germline CDR1 is MGHRA and CDR2 YSYEKL. CDR3 bases: TGCGCCAGCAGCCAACCGACACGCTCTGGAAACACCATATATTTT. Amino acid sequence: CASSQPTRSGNTIYF.

The V gene is TRBV7-8, the J gene TRBJ2-2; 13 positions match TRBD2. The CDR3 sequence is 18 residues long. Germline V gene data show CDR1 as SGHVS and CDR2 as FQNEAQ. The ends lost 5 bases at V and 5 bases at J; junction bases unmatched: 11. The CDR3 region is CASSPWTSGGRRTGELFF. As DNA, the CDR3 is TGTGCCAGCAGCCCTTGGACTAGCGGGGGCCGAAGGACCGGGGAGCTGTTTTTT.